Each of the 16 T cell receptor beta chains below was sequenced from the same sample in a study of T cell responses to AZD1222 COVID-19 vaccine. Assay: immunoSEQ multiplex PCR; the TCRdb copy retains only in-frame clones and omits some. Of roughly 85,000 clones listed, around nine tenths are singletons. The specimen comprised peripheral blood, sampled 28 days after the second AZD1222 dose. The receptors come from an adult who received the AZD1222 COVID-19 vaccine.

V and J are TRBV5-6 and TRBJ1-6; D remains ambiguous. The length of the CDR3 is 15 residues. CDR1 is SGHDT and CDR2 is YYEEEE in the germline V gene. The ends were cut back, 0 bases at V and 10 bases at J, with 14 bases in the middle. The CDR3 reads CASSLGWAAGSPLHF. The CDR3 nucleotides read TGTGCCAGCAGCTTGGGCTGGGCGGCAGGCTCACCCCTCCACTTT. Complete variable domain (other parts from reference TRBV5-6 and TRBJ1-6): DAGVTQSPTHLIKTRGQQVTLRCSPKSGHDTVSWYQQALGQGPQFIFQYYEEEERQRGNFPDRFSGHQFPNYSSELNVNALLLGDSALYLCASSLGWAAGSPLHFGNGTRLTVT.

The J gene is TRBJ1-6, the V gene TRBV7-8; D is undetermined. Looked up from germline, CDR1 is SGHVS and CDR2 is FQNEAQ. Trimming pared 9 bases from V and 4 bases from J, leaving 16 bases between. This CDR3 contains 15 residues. The CDR3, as DNA: TGTGCCAGAACCGGACGGAGGTCGTATAATTCACCCCTCCACTTT. This encodes CARTGRRSYNSPLHF.

The chain joins TRBV6-6 to TRBJ1-2, with 8 nucleotides matching TRBD1. Per the germline V gene, CDR1 is MNHNY and CDR2 is SVGAGI (reference sequence). The CDR3 runs 14 residues. After removal of 6 bases from V and 1 base from J, the junction contained 4 bases not matched to a gene. The CDR3 region has the DNA TGTGCCAGCAGAGAGACAGGGGTTAACTATGGCTACACCTTC. The encoded protein is CASRETGVNYGYTF.

This chain uses TRBV19 with TRBJ1-1; the D gene is possibly TRBD1 (6 bases). Trimming cost V 7 bases and J 6 bases, with 15 bases left between them. CDR3 length equals 13 residues. Germline assignment: CDR1 LNHDA and CDR2 SQIVND (reference sequence). For the CDR3, the DNA is TGTGCCAGTATAATGAGAGCAGGGGCTGAAGCTTTCTTT. This codes for CASIMRAGAEAFF. The variable domain in full, with the rest retrieved from reference TRBV19 and TRBJ1-1, is DGGITQSPKYLFRKEGQNVTLSCEQNLNHDAMYWYRQDPGQGLRLIYYSQIVNDFQKGDIAEGYSVSREKKESFPLTVTSAQKNPTAFYLCASIMRAGAEAFFGQGTRLTVV.

The chain carries TRBV12-3 or TRBV12-4 and TRBJ1-5; no reliable D call. Trimming pared 2 bases from V and 3 bases from J, leaving 2 bases between. The CDR3 loop spans 12 amino acids. The CDR3, as DNA: TGTGCCAGCAGTTTACCCAATCAGCCCCAGCATTTT. It yields the protein CASSLPNQPQHF.

This chain uses TRBV6-5 with TRBJ2-7, with 12 bases aligning to TRBD1. The J segment lost 7 bases and the V segment lost 6 bases, leaving 7 bases of the junction unmatched. The CDR3 has 14 amino acids. Germline V gene lookup returns CDR1 MNHEY and CDR2 SVGAGI. CDR3: CASRKGQGAREQYF. Written as DNA, the CDR3 is TGTGCCAGCAGAAAGGGACAGGGGGCGCGGGAGCAGTACTTC.

This chain uses TRBV19 with TRBJ1-3; no firm D call. This CDR3 is 13 amino acids long. The V end lost 0 bases, the J end lost 4 bases, and 4 bases lay between the germline ends. Germline V CDR1 and CDR2: LNHDA, SQIVND (reference sequence). The CDR3: CASSIDRGNTIYF. The CDR3, as DNA: TGTGCCAGTAGTATAGACCGCGGAAACACCATATATTTT. The full variable domain, with the rest looked up from reference TRBV19 and TRBJ1-3, is DGGITQSPKYLFRKEGQNVTLSCEQNLNHDAMYWYRQDPGQGLRLIYYSQIVNDFQKGDIAEGYSVSREKKESFPLTVTSAQKNPTAFYLCASSIDRGNTIYFGEGSWLTVV.

The chain links TRBV19 to TRBJ1-2; 7 positions agree with TRBD1. Germline assignment: CDR1 LNHDA and CDR2 SQIVND (reference sequence). The CDR3 covers 16 residues. The trim removed 5 bases at V and 4 bases at J, leaving 13 bases unmatched. CDR3 in amino acids: CASSPRPSGQFYGYTF. The CDR3 DNA follows: TGTGCCAGTAGTCCCCGGCCGTCGGGACAGTTCTATGGCTACACCTTC.

This chain links TRBV27 with TRBJ1-5, with a weak D call TRBD1 (5 bases). This CDR3 has 18 amino acids. Trimming left V 6 bases short and J 1 base short, with 22 bases between. CDR1 is MNHEY, CDR2 SMNVEV, per germline (reference sequence). This CDR3 reads CASSLYPGLQGSNQPQHF. In DNA, the CDR3 is TGTGCCAGCAGCCTTTATCCCGGCCTCCAGGGAAGCAATCAGCCCCAGCATTTT.

The chain recombines TRBV10-3 with TRBJ2-7; D is perhaps TRBD1 or TRBD2 (6 bases each). Germline values: CDR1 ENHRY, CDR2 SYGVKD. The CDR3 has 14 residues. V dropped 2 bases and J dropped 6 bases, with 14 bases sitting between them. The CDR3 region has the DNA TGTGCCATCAGTGAGCGAGAGGGGGGAGTCGAGCAGTACTTC. It specifies CAISEREGGVEQYF.

The J gene is TRBJ1-5, the V gene TRBV6-5, with D tentatively TRBD1 (5 bases). This CDR3 is built from 15 residues. Per the germline V gene, CDR1 is MNHEY and CDR2 is SVGAGI. V was clipped by 7 bases and J by 5 bases, with 18 bases between them. DNA for the CDR3: TGTGCCAGCACAAAGGGGCCTGAGACCTATCAGCCCCAGCATTTT. Protein product: CASTKGPETYQPQHF.

V and J are TRBV5-5 and TRBJ2-1; no reliable D call. CDR3 length: 13 residues. CDR1 and CDR2 (germline): SGHKS, YYEKEE (reference sequence). The V and J ends lost 4 bases and 4 bases respectively, with 9 bases between them. CDR3: CASSPAEYNEQFF. CDR3 sequence (DNA): TGTGCCAGCAGCCCGGCGGAGTACAATGAGCAGTTCTTC.

The CDR3 loop is CAWSVQVEQFF. The CDR3 coding sequence is TGTGCCTGGAGTGTGCAGGTTGAGCAGTTCTTC. The chain recombines TRBV30 with TRBJ2-1; D not certain. Germline loops: CDR1 GTSNPN, CDR2 SVGIG (reference sequence). Trimming left V 0 bases short and J 9 bases short, with 6 bases between. The CDR3 consists of 11 residues.

The rearrangement joins TRBV9 to TRBJ2-1; D possibly corresponds to TRBD2 (6 bases). V lost 3 bases and J 15 bases, leaving 19 bases between the germline ends. In germline, CDR1 is SGDLS, CDR2 YYNGEE. The CDR3 totals 13 residues. DNA for the CDR3: TGTGCCAGCAGCGCGGACGGCGGGGCCCCCTGGTTCTTC. This translates into CASSADGGAPWFF.

The chain joins TRBV6-5 to TRBJ1-6; 8 positions match TRBD1. V lost 6 bases to trimming and J lost 10 bases; unmatched junction nucleotides: 8. The CDR3 is made up of 14 amino acids. Germline CDR1 reads MNHEY; CDR2 reads SVGAGI. The CDR3: CASRTGTGGSPLHF. For the CDR3, the DNA is TGTGCCAGCAGGACCGGGACAGGAGGGTCACCCCTCCACTTT.

This chain joins TRBV9 and TRBJ2-2; 7 bases fit TRBD2. The CDR3 totals 15 residues. The germline V gene has CDR1 SGDLS and CDR2 YYNGEE. V lost 5 bases, J lost 3 bases, and 7 bases stayed unmatched. CDR3 DNA sequence: TGTGCCAGCAGTGGGGGAGGGAGGGACACCGGGGAGCTGTTTTTT. Its translation: CASSGGGRDTGELFF.